The sequence of this T cell receptor beta chain was determined in a study of technical replicates of blood from a few donors. CDR3 size: 19 residues. The germline V gene encodes CDR1 MGHRA and CDR2 YSYEKL. J was trimmed by 1 base and V by 1 base; bases with no gene match: 8. Sequencing was performed with immunoSEQ multiplex PCR; in TCRdb, only in-frame clones are kept and a portion is missing. The sample records around 80,000 clones, 93% being singletons. This receptor was taken from a human donor in good health. The rearrangement uses TRBV4-1 and TRBJ2-4; 12 bases are shared with TRBD2. Source material: T cells isolated from PBMCs. The CDR3 loop is CASSQGRLAGVGAKNIQYF. As DNA, the CDR3 is TGCGCCAGCAGCCAAGGCCGACTAGCGGGAGTTGGGGCCAAAAACATTCAGTACTTC.